The 19 T cell receptor beta chains in this list originate from one sample, sequenced in a study of cytomegalovirus exposure and HLA in healthy donors (dated by TCRdb to between 2016 and 2019). The library came from the immunoSEQ multiplex PCR assay. The multiplex PCR relied on a mix of 60 forward primers for TCR Vbeta segments and 13 reverse primers for TCR Jbeta segments. Imported from immuneACCESS, the table was reduced by TCRdb to in-frame sequences with V and J called. These copies leave out some clones; in studies compared against another copy, an unresolved V gene accounts for under half, and the cause of the remainder is not known. Recorded for this sample are about 140,000 clones; roughly 73% of them occurred a single time. Around 3.2% of the sample is held by the ten biggest clonotypes. Source material: PBMCs. The receptors stem from a man aged 35 to 55 in good health and CMV-seronegative.

The chain couples TRBV7-2 to TRBJ1-4, with a possible D match to TRBD1 (6 bases). The germline V gene encodes CDR1 SGHTA and CDR2 FQGNSA. This CDR3 region has 12 residues. V lost 3 bases to trimming and J lost 11 bases, with 10 bases between them. CDR3: CASSLGRGKLFF. The CDR3 DNA follows: TGTGCCAGCAGCTTGGGGAGGGGGAAACTGTTTTTT.

The rearrangement links TRBV5-1 to TRBJ2-7; tentative D call: TRBD2 (6 bases). The CDR3 contains 13 residues. Looked up from germline, CDR1 is SGHRS and CDR2 is YFSETQ. V was cut by 0 bases and J by 6 bases, with 10 bases left in between. CDR3 in amino acids: CASSLALGGEQYF. The CDR3 region has the DNA TGCGCCAGCAGCTTGGCCTTGGGAGGCGAGCAGTACTTC.

J is TRBJ2-7 and V is TRBV7-9; D may be TRBD2 (6 bases). The CDR3 is made up of 16 amino acids. Per the germline V gene, CDR1 is SEHNR and CDR2 is FQNEAQ (reference sequence). With 2 bases removed from V and 3 bases from J, the gap between germline ends came to 17 bases. CDR3 sequence: CASSLLGQGGFYEQYF. CDR3 in DNA: TGTGCCAGCAGCTTATTAGGCCAGGGAGGCTTCTACGAGCAGTACTTC.

This rearrangement joins TRBV5-4 to TRBJ2-5; 7 positions agree with TRBD1. J lost 4 bases, V lost 0 bases, and 3 bases had no gene match. The CDR3 totals 14 residues. Germline-derived CDR1 and CDR2 are SGHNT and YYREEE (reference sequence). The CDR3 DNA follows: TGTGCCAGCAGCTTGGTGAGGGGGCCAGAGACCCAGTACTTC. It translates to CASSLVRGPETQYF.

The genes are TRBV7-2 and TRBJ1-5; D is unresolved. Between the trimmed V and J ends, which lost 1 base and 3 bases, there was a span of 4 bases. Germline loops: CDR1 SGHTA, CDR2 FQGNSA. The CDR3 runs to 13 residues. The CDR3 coding sequence is TGTGCCAGCAGCTTAGATTACAATCAGCCCCAGCATTTT. Amino acids: CASSLDYNQPQHF.

The chain employs TRBV7-2 and TRBJ1-5; tentatively, D is TRBD1 (5 bases). Per the germline V gene, CDR1 is SGHTA and CDR2 is FQGNSA. Trimming pared 2 bases from V and 1 base from J, leaving 18 bases between. CDR3 length: 18 residues. CDR3 residues: CASSLLPLGGTSNQPQHF. The CDR3 nucleotides are TGTGCCAGCAGCTTACTCCCTCTGGGAGGGACGAGCAATCAGCCCCAGCATTTT.

This clone was counted once. The rearrangement links TRBV28 to TRBJ1-5, with 12 positions matching TRBD1. J gave up 0 bases and V 4 bases, and 13 bases lay outside the gene matches. The CDR3 extends over 20 amino acids. From germline, CDR1 is MDHEN and CDR2 SYDVKM. The CDR3 region has the DNA TGTGCCAGCAGTTCGAACGTCCGGGACAGGGGGCGAGGTAGCAATCAGCCCCAGCATTTT. Amino acids: CASSSNVRDRGRGSNQPQHF.

This rearrangement joins TRBV7-3 to TRBJ1-1, with D perhaps matching TRBD1 (6 bases). The V gene lost 7 bases and the J gene lost 2 bases, with 17 bases spanning the gap. The CDR3 totals 15 residues. Germline values: CDR1 SGHTA, CDR2 FQGTGA. The CDR3 DNA is TGTGCCAGCATACAAGGGGGGGCGGCAAACACTGAAGCTTTCTTT. Residues: CASIQGGAANTEAFF.

The V gene is TRBV6-5, the J gene TRBJ1-5; tentatively, D is TRBD1 (6 bases). Germline CDR1 is MNHEY and CDR2 is SVGAGI. V was shortened by 7 bases and J by 5 bases, with 18 bases between the two germline ends. The CDR3 loop spans 15 amino acids. For the CDR3, the DNA is TGTGCCAGCACCGCGAGGGGGGGTGGGTATCAGCCCCAGCATTTT. Amino acids: CASTARGGGYQPQHF.

The chain joins TRBV7-3 to TRBJ2-2; D gene ambiguous. Trimming removed 6 bases at V and 6 bases at J, with 11 bases between. From germline, CDR1 is SGHTA and CDR2 FQGTGA. The CDR3 is made up of 13 amino acids. The CDR3 coding sequence is TGTGCCAGCAGTAAGACACCGTCCGGGGAGCTGTTTTTT. Its translation: CASSKTPSGELFF.

This clone was detected only a few times. The CDR3: CASSGRGGQDRLSYGYTF. The DNA for the CDR3 is TGCGCCAGCAGTGGGAGGGGGGGACAGGACCGTCTGAGCTATGGCTACACCTTC. The chain recombines TRBV10-2 with TRBJ1-2; 8 bases map to TRBD1. Germline V gene sequence: CDR1 WSHSY, CDR2 SAAADI. With V trimmed by 4 bases and J by 4 bases, 17 bases remained unmatched. CDR3 length: 18 residues.

This CDR3 is CASSLVGGGTEAFF. Here the CDR3 DNA reads TGTGCCAGCAGCTTAGTAGGGGGTGGAACTGAAGCTTTCTTT. V gene TRBV7-2 combines with J gene TRBJ1-1; perhaps TRBD1 as D (6 bases). V gave up 1 base and J gave up 5 bases, with 11 bases separating them. The CDR3 length is 14 residues. Germline lookup yields CDR1 SGHTA and CDR2 FQGNSA.

The gene calls are TRBV25-1 and TRBJ1-4, with 8 positions matching TRBD1. V dropped 8 bases and J dropped 1; count of bases not matched to a gene: 9. CDR3 length: 16 amino acids. Germline V gene data show CDR1 as MGHDK and CDR2 as SYGVNS. CDR3 in DNA: TGTGCCAGCCAAGACAGGGGTAGAGGAACTAATGAAAAACTGTTTTTT. It encodes CASQDRGRGTNEKLFF.

The genes are TRBV7-2 and TRBJ1-2, with 10 bases identical to TRBD1. This CDR3 comprises 12 residues. With V trimmed by 3 bases and J by 13 bases, 5 bases remained unmatched. Germline V gene sequence: CDR1 SGHTA, CDR2 FQGNSA. CDR3 DNA: TGTGCCAGCAGCTTCCGGGACAGGGGTCGCACCTTC. This encodes CASSFRDRGRTF.

This clone showed up just once. CDR3 amino acids: CASSPQTASEQFF. CDR3 DNA: TGTGCCAGCTCACCACAGACAGCCTCTGAGCAGTTCTTC. This chain links TRBV18 with TRBJ2-1; TRBD1 is a possible D gene (5 bases). V was cut by 1 base and J by 9 bases, with 10 bases left in between. CDR1 and CDR2 (germline): KGHSH, LQKENI. The length of the CDR3 is 13 residues. Drawing the rest from reference TRBV18 and TRBJ2-1, the complete variable domain is NAGVMQNPRHLVRRRGQEARLRCSPMKGHSHVYWYRQLPEEGLKFMVYLQKENIIDESGMPKERFSAEFPKEGPSILRIQQVVRGDSAAYFCASSPQTASEQFFGPGTRLTVL.

The chain has TRBV9 and TRBJ1-5; 11 positions match TRBD1. The trim removed 4 bases at V and 9 bases at J, leaving 6 bases unmatched. The CDR3 runs to 14 residues. Per the germline V gene, CDR1 is SGDLS and CDR2 is YYNGEE. Here the CDR3 DNA reads TGTGCCAGCAGCTCCGGGACAGGGGGACGGCCCCAGCATTTT. Encoded protein: CASSSGTGGRPQHF.

The chain couples TRBV27 to TRBJ2-5; TRBD2 aligns across 9 bases. Germline loops: CDR1 MNHEY, CDR2 SMNVEV (reference sequence). This CDR3 comprises 16 residues. V was clipped by 5 bases and J by 4 bases; unmatched bases: 11. The CDR3 here is CASSPNPGLAAETQYF. CDR3 bases: TGTGCCAGCAGTCCCAATCCGGGACTAGCTGCAGAGACCCAGTACTTC.

The rearrangement links TRBV4-3 to TRBJ1-6; D unresolved. CDR3 length: 18 residues. CDR1 is LGHNA, CDR2 YSLEER, per germline. V was shortened by 0 bases and J by 3 bases, with 15 bases between the two germline ends. The CDR3 DNA reads TGCGCCAGCAGCCAAGAGGCCCAGCGGGAATTCTATAATTCACCCCTCCACTTT. It yields the protein CASSQEAQREFYNSPLHF.

This clone was counted at least ten times. The J gene is TRBJ1-1, the V gene TRBV30; 7 bases are a match to TRBD1. Germline assignment: CDR1 GTSNPN and CDR2 SVGIG (reference sequence). J gave up 5 bases and V 7 bases, and 10 bases lay outside the gene matches. This CDR3 spans 13 amino acids. CDR3 region: CASQEGAGTEAFF. The CDR3, as DNA: TGTGCCTCACAGGAGGGGGCTGGGACTGAAGCTTTCTTT. Based on the CDR3 plus reference TRBV30 and TRBJ1-1, the full variable domain is SQTIHQWPATLVQPVGSPLSLECTVEGTSNPNLYWYRQAAGRGLQLLFYSVGIGQISSEVPQNLSASRPQDRQFILSSKKLLLSDSGFYLCASQEGAGTEAFFGQGTRLTVV.